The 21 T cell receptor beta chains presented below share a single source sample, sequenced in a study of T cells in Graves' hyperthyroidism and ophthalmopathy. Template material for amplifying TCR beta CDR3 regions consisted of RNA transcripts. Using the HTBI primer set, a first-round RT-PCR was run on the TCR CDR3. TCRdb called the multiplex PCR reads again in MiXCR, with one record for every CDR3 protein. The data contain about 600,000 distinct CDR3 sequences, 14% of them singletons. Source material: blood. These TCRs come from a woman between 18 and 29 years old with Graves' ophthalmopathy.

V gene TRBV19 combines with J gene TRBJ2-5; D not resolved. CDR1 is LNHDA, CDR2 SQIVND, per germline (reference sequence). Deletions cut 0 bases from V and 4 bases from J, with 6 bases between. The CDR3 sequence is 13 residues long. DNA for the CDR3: TGTGCCAGTAGTATAGATTTTGTAGAGACCCAGTACTTC. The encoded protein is CASSIDFVETQYF.

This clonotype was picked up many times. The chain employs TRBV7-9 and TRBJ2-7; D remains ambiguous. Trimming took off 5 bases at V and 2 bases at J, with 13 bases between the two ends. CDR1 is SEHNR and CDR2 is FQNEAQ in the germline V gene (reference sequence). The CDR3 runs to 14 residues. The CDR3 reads CASSPGQRAYEQYF. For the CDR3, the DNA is TGTGCCAGCAGCCCCGGTCAGCGCGCCTACGAGCAGTACTTC.

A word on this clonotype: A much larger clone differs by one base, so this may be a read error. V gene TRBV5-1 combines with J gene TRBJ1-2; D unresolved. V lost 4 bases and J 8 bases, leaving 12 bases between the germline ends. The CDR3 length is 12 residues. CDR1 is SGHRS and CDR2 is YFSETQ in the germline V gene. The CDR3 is CASSTPTDGYTF. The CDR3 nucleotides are TGCGCCAGCAGCACACCAACTGACGGCTACACCTTC.

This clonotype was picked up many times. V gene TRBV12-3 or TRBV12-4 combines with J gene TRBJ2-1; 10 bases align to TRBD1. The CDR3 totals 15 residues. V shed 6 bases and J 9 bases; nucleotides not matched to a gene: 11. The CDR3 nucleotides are TGTGCCAGCAGGGCCGGGACAGGGGCGGTTGGTGAGCAGTTCTTC. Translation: CASRAGTGAVGEQFF.

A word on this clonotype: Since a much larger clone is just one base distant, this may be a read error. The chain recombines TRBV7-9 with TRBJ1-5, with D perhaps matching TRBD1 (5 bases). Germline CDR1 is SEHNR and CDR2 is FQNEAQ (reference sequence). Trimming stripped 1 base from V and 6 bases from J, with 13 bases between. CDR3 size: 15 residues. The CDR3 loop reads CASSLGAGSGQPQHF. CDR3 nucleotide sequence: TGTGCCAGCAGCTTAGGAGCAGGGTCGGGTCAGCCCCAGCATTTT.

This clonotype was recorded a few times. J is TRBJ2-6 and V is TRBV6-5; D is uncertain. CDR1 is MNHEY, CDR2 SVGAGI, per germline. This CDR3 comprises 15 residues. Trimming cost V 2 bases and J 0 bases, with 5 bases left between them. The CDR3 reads CASSYLPSGANVLTF. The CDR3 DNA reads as TGTGCCAGCAGTTACCTTCCCTCTGGGGCCAACGTCCTGACTTTC.

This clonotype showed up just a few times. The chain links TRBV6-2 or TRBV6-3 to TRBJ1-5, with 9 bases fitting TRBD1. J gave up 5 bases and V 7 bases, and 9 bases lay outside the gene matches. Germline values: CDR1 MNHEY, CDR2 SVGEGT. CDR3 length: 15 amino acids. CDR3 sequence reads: CASKPGTGYHQPQHF. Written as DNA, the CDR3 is TGTGCCAGCAAGCCCGGGACAGGGTATCATCAGCCCCAGCATTTT.

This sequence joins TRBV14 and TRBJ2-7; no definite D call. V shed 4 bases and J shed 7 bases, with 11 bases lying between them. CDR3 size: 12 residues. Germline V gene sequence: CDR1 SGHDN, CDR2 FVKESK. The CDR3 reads CASSRTLGEQYF. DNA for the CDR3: TGTGCCAGCAGCCGTACCCTTGGTGAGCAGTACTTC.

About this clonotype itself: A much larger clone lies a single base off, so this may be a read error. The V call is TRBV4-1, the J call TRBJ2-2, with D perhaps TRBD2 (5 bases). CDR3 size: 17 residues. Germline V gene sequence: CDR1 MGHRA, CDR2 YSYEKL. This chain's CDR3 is CASTIMGNGMNTEELFF. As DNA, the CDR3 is TGCGCCAGCACCATCATGGGGAACGGGATGAACACCGAGGAGCTGTTTTTT.

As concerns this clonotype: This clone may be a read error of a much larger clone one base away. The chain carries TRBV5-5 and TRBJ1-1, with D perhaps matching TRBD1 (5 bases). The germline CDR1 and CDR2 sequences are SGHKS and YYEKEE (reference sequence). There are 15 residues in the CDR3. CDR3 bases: TGTGCCAGCAGCCCGCGGACACCAATGAACACTGGAGCTTTCTTT. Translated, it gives CASSPRTPMNTGAFF.

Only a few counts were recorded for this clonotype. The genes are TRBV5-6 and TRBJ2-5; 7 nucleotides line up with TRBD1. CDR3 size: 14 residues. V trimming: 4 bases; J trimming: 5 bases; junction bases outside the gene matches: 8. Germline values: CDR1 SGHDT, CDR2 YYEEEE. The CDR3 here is CASSLDRRWETQYF. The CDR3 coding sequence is TGTGCCAGCAGCCTGGACAGGCGCTGGGAGACCCAGTACTTC.

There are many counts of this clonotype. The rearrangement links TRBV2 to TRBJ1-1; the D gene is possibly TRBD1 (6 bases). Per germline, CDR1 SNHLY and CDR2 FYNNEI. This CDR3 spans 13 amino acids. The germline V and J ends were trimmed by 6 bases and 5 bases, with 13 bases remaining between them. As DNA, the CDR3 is TGTGCCAGCAGACAGGGAGTTGGAACTGAAGCTTTCTTT. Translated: CASRQGVGTEAFF. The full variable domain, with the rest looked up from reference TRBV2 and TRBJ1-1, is EPEVTQTPSHQVTQMGQEVILRCVPISNHLYFYWYRQILGQKVEFLVSFYNNEISEKSEIFDDQFSVERPDGSNFTLKIRSTKLEDSAMYFCASRQGVGTEAFFGQGTRLTVV.

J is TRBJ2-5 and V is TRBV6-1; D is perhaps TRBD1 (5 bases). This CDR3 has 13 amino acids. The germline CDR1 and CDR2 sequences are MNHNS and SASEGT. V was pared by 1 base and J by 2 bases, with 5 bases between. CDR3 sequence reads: CASSEGTQETQYF. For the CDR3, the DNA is TGTGCCAGCAGTGAAGGGACACAAGAGACCCAGTACTTC.

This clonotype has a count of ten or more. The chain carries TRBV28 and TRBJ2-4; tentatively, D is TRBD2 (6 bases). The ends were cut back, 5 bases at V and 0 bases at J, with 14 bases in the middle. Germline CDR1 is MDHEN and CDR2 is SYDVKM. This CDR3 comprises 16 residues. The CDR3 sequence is CASSHIAALAKNIQYF. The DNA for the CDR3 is TGTGCCAGCAGTCATATAGCGGCCCTAGCCAAAAACATTCAGTACTTC.

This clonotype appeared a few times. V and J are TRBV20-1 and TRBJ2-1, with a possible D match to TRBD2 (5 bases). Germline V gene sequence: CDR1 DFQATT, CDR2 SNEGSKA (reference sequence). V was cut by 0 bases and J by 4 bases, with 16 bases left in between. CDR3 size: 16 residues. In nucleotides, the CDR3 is TGCAGTGCTAGAGAGGCTGGGCCTAGCCGGTACAATGAGCAGTTCTTC. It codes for CSAREAGPSRYNEQFF.

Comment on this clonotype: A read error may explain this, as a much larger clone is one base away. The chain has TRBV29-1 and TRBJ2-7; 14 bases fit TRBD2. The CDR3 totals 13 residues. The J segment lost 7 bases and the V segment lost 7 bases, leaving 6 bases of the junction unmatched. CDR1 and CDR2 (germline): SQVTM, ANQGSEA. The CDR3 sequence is CSGLAGGPSEQYF. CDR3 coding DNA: TGCAGCGGACTAGCGGGAGGGCCAAGTGAGCAGTACTTC.

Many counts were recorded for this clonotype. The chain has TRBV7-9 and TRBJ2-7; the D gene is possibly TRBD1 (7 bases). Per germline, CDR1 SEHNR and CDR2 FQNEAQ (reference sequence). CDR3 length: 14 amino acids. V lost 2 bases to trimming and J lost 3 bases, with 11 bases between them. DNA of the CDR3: TGTGCCAGCAGCTTAAGTCAGGGGGGCTACGAGCAGTACTTC. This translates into CASSLSQGGYEQYF.

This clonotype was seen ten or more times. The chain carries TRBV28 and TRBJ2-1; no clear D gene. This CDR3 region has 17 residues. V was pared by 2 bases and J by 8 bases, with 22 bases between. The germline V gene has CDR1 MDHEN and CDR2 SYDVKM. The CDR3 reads CASSLGRRRSALDEQFF. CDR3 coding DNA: TGTGCCAGCAGTTTAGGAAGGAGAAGGTCCGCTTTAGATGAGCAGTTCTTC.

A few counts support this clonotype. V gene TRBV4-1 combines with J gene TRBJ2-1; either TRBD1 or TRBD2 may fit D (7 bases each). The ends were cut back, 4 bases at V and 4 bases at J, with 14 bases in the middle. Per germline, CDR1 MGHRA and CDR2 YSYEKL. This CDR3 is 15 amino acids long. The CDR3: CASSPRGEGYNEQFF. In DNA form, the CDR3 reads TGCGCCAGCAGCCCCAGGGGGGAGGGGTACAATGAGCAGTTCTTC.

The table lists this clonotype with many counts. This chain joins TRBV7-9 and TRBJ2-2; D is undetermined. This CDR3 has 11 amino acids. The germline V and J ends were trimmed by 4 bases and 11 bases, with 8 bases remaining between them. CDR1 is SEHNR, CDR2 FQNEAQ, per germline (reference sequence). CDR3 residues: CASSSPRELFF. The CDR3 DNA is TGTGCCAGCAGCTCACCGAGAGAGCTGTTTTTT.

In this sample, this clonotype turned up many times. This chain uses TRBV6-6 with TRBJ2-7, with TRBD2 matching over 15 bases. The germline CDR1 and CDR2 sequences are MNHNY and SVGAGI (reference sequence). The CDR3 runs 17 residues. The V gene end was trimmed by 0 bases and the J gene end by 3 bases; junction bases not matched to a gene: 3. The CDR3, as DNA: TGTGCCAGCAGTTACTCCGGGACTAGCGGGAGGCTCTACGAGCAGTACTTC. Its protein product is CASSYSGTSGRLYEQYF.